These 15 T cell receptor beta chains share one sample of origin, sequenced in a study of blood T cell repertoires in COVID-19. Here immunoSEQ multiplex PCR was the method, and the copy in TCRdb shows in-frame clones only, minus some. The sample gives fewer than 45,000 clones, roughly 84% of which show up once; 12% to 15% is in the top ten. The sequenced sample was peripheral blood. These receptors originate from a human donor in a cohort sampled during active COVID-19.

The CDR3 DNA reads as TGTGCCAGCAGCCCCGCCGTCGGAGCGGAACCTAACTATGGCTACACCTTC. It specifies CASSPAVGAEPNYGYTF. This chain joins TRBV4-2 and TRBJ1-2, with D unresolved. CDR1 and CDR2 (germline): LGHNA, YNFKEQ. The V end lost 4 bases, the J end lost 0 bases, and 18 bases lay between the germline ends. The CDR3 has 17 residues.

This clone has only one observation. The chain employs TRBV29-1 and TRBJ2-3, with 9 bases matching TRBD1. Germline assignment: CDR1 SQVTM and CDR2 ANQGSEA. The ends lost 0 bases at V and 1 base at J; junction bases unmatched: 2. The CDR3 has 15 residues. DNA for the CDR3: TGCAGCGTTGAAGAGTGGACAGGGGGCACAGATACGCAGTATTTT. It translates to CSVEEWTGGTDTQYF.

This CDR3 is CASSQGQGPTDTQYF. The CDR3 DNA reads as TGTGCCAGCAGCCAGGGACAGGGTCCCACAGATACGCAGTATTTT. This chain connects TRBV3-1 (or the pseudogene TRBV3-2) to TRBJ2-3; TRBD1 agrees at 9 bases. After removal of 3 bases from V and 2 bases from J, the junction contained 3 bases not matched to a gene. The CDR3 spans 15 residues. In germline, CDR1 is LGHDT, CDR2 YNNKEL (reference sequence).

V usage is TRBV18 and J usage is TRBJ2-5; 7 bases match TRBD1. The length of the CDR3 is 13 residues. In germline, CDR1 is KGHSH, CDR2 LQKENI. With 5 bases clipped from V and 3 bases from J, the junction kept 3 bases outside the gene matches. CDR3 sequence reads: CASSSGQKETQYF. CDR3 bases: TGTGCCAGCTCATCGGGACAGAAAGAGACCCAGTACTTC.

The V call is TRBV5-1, the J call TRBJ2-1; a weak D match, TRBD2 (6 bases). Trimming took 2 bases from V and 7 from J, leaving 19 bases between them. The CDR3 has 16 residues. Germline assignment: CDR1 SGHRS and CDR2 YFSETQ. The CDR3 reads CASSFGAGGAGNEQFF. The CDR3, as DNA: TGCGCCAGCAGCTTTGGGGCCGGTGGGGCGGGGAATGAGCAGTTCTTC.

The genes are TRBV29-1 and TRBJ2-5; 8 nucleotides align to TRBD2. The CDR3 is 14 amino acids. The V segment lost 1 base and the J segment 4 bases; nucleotides outside the gene matches: 5. Germline CDR1 SQVTM, CDR2 ANQGSEA. For the CDR3, the DNA is TGCAGCGTTGAAGGCGGGGGGTCGGGAGAGACCCAGTACTTC. Translating it yields CSVEGGGSGETQYF.

To note about this clone: A junction boundary mismatches the germline segment, possibly from a read error. This chain connects TRBV2 to TRBJ1-2; 9 bases are shared with TRBD1. From germline, CDR1 is SNHLY and CDR2 FYNNEI. The CDR3 extends over 11 amino acids. The CDR3 DNA follows: TGTGCCGATACCCCCCGGGACAGGGCCTCCTTC. It is translated as CADTPRDRASF.

For the CDR3, the DNA is TGTGCCAGCAGTCTTGGGACAGGGGCATCTGAGTTCTTC. Its translation: CASSLGTGASEFF. This chain links TRBV27 with TRBJ2-1, with TRBD1 identical over 10 bases. J gave up 14 bases and V 5 bases, and 9 bases lay outside the gene matches. The CDR3 extends over 13 amino acids. Per the germline V gene, CDR1 is MNHEY and CDR2 is SMNVEV (reference sequence).

This sequence joins TRBV5-1 and TRBJ1-3; tentative D call: TRBD1 (5 bases). Looked up from germline, CDR1 is SGHRS and CDR2 is YFSETQ. CDR3 length: 14 residues. V dropped 4 bases and J dropped 8 bases, with 16 bases sitting between them. The CDR3 spells CASSRGGLGDTIYF. CDR3 bases: TGCGCCAGCAGCCGGGGAGGATTGGGGGACACCATATATTTT.

This clone was recorded once. This sequence joins TRBV10-3 and TRBJ2-1; 8 nucleotides line up with TRBD2. Germline assignment: CDR1 ENHRY and CDR2 SYGVKD. The CDR3 loop spans 15 amino acids. V gave up 3 bases and J gave up 8 bases; unmatched junction bases: 9. CDR3 in DNA: TGTGCCATCAGTGACCCGCGGGGGGACCCCGATGAGCAGTTCTTC. Translation: CAISDPRGDPDEQFF.

The chain is built from TRBV3-1 (or the pseudogene TRBV3-2) and TRBJ1-5, with a possible D match to TRBD1 (6 bases). Per germline, CDR1 LGHDT and CDR2 YNNKEL (reference sequence). CDR3 length: 13 amino acids. The ends were cut back, 11 bases at V and 9 bases at J, with 20 bases in the middle. CDR3 region: CACGGTAQGPQHF. CDR3 coding DNA: TGTGCCTGCGGGGGCACTGCACAGGGGCCCCAGCATTTT.

V gene TRBV4-1 combines with J gene TRBJ2-3; D is possibly TRBD1 (6 bases). CDR1 MGHRA and CDR2 YSYEKL come from the germline V gene. The length of the CDR3 is 16 residues. V was clipped by 1 base and J by 6 bases, with 17 bases between them. The CDR3 sequence is CASSQGAQGHRDTQYF. The CDR3 DNA sequence: TGCGCCAGCAGCCAAGGGGCTCAGGGGCACAGGGATACGCAGTATTTT.

V gene TRBV19 combines with J gene TRBJ2-5, with 7 bases that match TRBD2. The length of the CDR3 is 15 residues. CDR1 is LNHDA, CDR2 SQIVND, per germline (reference sequence). The V segment lost 8 bases and the J segment 1 base; nucleotides outside the gene matches: 10. The CDR3 DNA reads as TGTGCCAGTGGGCCCGGCGGACTAGGCCAAGAGACCCAGTACTTC. Encoded protein: CASGPGGLGQETQYF.

The V gene is TRBV5-1, the J gene TRBJ2-5; D unresolved. The CDR3 covers 12 residues. Germline-derived CDR1 and CDR2 are SGHRS and YFSETQ. Trimming cost V 0 bases and J 5 bases, with 5 bases left between them. The CDR3 protein is CASSLARETQYF. The CDR3 bases are TGCGCCAGCAGCTTGGCGAGGGAGACCCAGTACTTC.

The chain links TRBV18 to TRBJ2-3; tentative D call: TRBD2 (6 bases). The germline gives CDR1 KGHSH, CDR2 LQKENI. The CDR3 totals 15 residues. Trimming removed 3 bases from V and 0 bases from J, with 10 bases in between. For the CDR3, the DNA is TGTGCCAGCTCACCCGGGACTCAAAGCACAGATACGCAGTATTTT. Protein: CASSPGTQSTDTQYF.